The TCR beta chain under discussion was sequenced for a study of control samples from healthy donors and cancer patients. CDR1 SEHNR and CDR2 FQNEAQ come from the germline V gene (reference sequence). The CDR3 covers 15 residues. V shed 5 bases, J shed 3 bases, and the junction held 4 bases outside the gene matches. TCRdb keeps only in-frame clones here, not all; method: immunoSEQ multiplex PCR. This repertoire shows 100,000 or so clones, around 89% found once; its top ten account for 7.8%. The chain couples TRBV7-9 to TRBJ2-2; 9 nucleotides match TRBD1. The sequencing input was blood. This receptor was taken from a man under 40 in good health. CDR3 loop: CASSTGQGDTGELFF. CDR3 in DNA: TGTGCCAGCAGCACGGGACAGGGCGACACCGGGGAGCTGTTTTTT.